The TCR beta chain under discussion was sequenced for a study of CD8 T cells in ankylosing spondylitis. This clonotype was seen many times. V gave up 5 bases and J gave up 3 bases; unmatched junction bases: 0. The CDR3 is 14 residues long. Germline V gene sequence: CDR1 MRHNA, CDR2 SNTAGT. TCRdb ran MiXCR on the 5' RACE reads and lists one entry per CDR3 protein. The sample lists about 36,000 distinct CDR3 sequences, around 6% occurring once. This receptor was obtained from a male donor with ankylosing spondylitis or in good health (not recorded which). Sequenced sample: blood, either unsorted or a sorted T cell fraction (not recorded which). The V and J genes are TRBV6-4 and TRBJ2-2; TRBD2 aligns across 10 bases. CDR3 in DNA: TGTGCCAGCAGTCTAGCGGGAGACACCGGGGAGCTGTTTTTT. Its protein is CASSLAGDTGELFF.